The entry below gives a single T cell receptor beta chain sequence along with its context. Germline V gene sequence: CDR1 MNHNY, CDR2 SVGAGI (reference sequence). Trimming removed 5 bases at V and 7 bases at J, with 9 bases between. The CDR3 runs to 12 residues. This sample is part of a study of blood T cell repertoires in COVID-19. In the authors' methods: Reference gene primer amplification gave estimated nucleated cell counts. Method: immunoSEQ multiplex PCR; TCRdb's copy keeps in-frame clones and lacks some. That table gives V, J and clone size, and the DNA gave D and trimming. The table lists 150,000 to 200,000 clones, 84% of them singletons, with approximately 18% in the top ten.

Sample: peripheral blood. The chain couples TRBV6-6 to TRBJ2-1; D ambiguous. The sequence derives from a woman of 80 years or more with acute or convalescent COVID-19. The CDR3 DNA sequence: TGTGCCAGCAGTCGTTCGAGGAATGAGCAGTTCTTC. Translation gives CASSRSRNEQFF.